This T cell receptor beta chain was captured by sequencing in a study of blood T cell repertoires in COVID-19. Study-level information: Two consecutive negative NP/OP PCR tests, clearance, or resolved symptoms defined Cohort 3 recovery. Samples came from the United States, Italy and Spain, spanning acute and convalescent COVID-19.

Clones were sequenced by immunoSEQ multiplex PCR, and TCRdb holds only the in-frame ones, with some missing. The sample has fewer than 200,000 clones, 85% to 90% seen once. Participants' own reports of clinical history determined their cohort assignment. The CDR3 length is 14 residues. V lost 5 bases to trimming and J lost 1 base, with 11 bases between them. The germline V gene has CDR1 LNHDA and CDR2 SQIVND (reference sequence). This TCR was sampled from a woman aged 40 to 50 in a cohort exposed to, infected with or recovered from COVID-19 (not recorded which). The sample taken for sequencing was PBMCs or T cells enriched from blood (not recorded which). V is TRBV19 and J is TRBJ1-2, with D hard to call. The CDR3, as DNA: TGTGCCAGTAGTCCTGCCGGGAATAACTATGGCTACACCTTC. Translating it yields CASSPAGNNYGYTF. Complete variable domain (other parts from reference TRBV19 and TRBJ1-2): DGGITQSPKYLFRKEGQNVTLSCEQNLNHDAMYWYRQDPGQGLRLIYYSQIVNDFQKGDIAEGYSVSREKKESFPLTVTSAQKNPTAFYLCASSPAGNNYGYTFGSGTRLTVV.